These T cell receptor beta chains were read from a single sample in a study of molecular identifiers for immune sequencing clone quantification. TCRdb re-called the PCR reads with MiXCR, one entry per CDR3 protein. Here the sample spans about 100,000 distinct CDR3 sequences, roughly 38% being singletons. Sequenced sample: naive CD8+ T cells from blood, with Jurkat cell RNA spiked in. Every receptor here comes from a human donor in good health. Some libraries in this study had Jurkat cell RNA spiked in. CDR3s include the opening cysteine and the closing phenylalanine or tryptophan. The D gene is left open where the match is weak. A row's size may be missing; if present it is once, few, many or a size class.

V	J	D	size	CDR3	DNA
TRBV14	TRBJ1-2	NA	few	CASSHLDFDYGYTF	TGTGCCAGCAGCCACCTTGATTTTGACTATGGCTACACCTTC
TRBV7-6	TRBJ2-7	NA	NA	CASSRGTDLYEQYF	TGTGCCAGCAGCCGCGGGACAGACCTCTACGAGCAGTACTTC
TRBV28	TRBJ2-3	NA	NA	CASSRELGTDTQYF	TGTGCCAGCAGCCGAGAACTTGGAACAGATACGCAGTATTTT
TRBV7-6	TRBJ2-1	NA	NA	CASSLLGYNEQFF	TGTGCCAGCAGCTTGTTAGGTTACAATGAGCAGTTCTTC
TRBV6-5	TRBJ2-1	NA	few	CASSYSWDRYNEQFF	TGTGCCAGCAGTTACTCGTGGGACCGATACAATGAGCAGTTCTTC
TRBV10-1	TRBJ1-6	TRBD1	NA	CASSRRGNSPLHF	TGCGCCAGCAGCCGCAGGGGGAATTCACCCCTCCACTTT
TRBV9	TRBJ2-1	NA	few	CASSVEGDSYNEQFF	TGTGCCAGCAGCGTAGAAGGGGACTCATACAATGAGCAGTTCTTC
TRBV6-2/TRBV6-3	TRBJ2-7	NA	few	CASSSLEGQYF	TGTGCCAGCAGTAGTCTAGAAGGGCAGTACTTC
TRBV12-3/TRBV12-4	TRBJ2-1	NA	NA	CASSLRIYEQFF	TGTGCCAGCAGTTTACGGATCTATGAGCAGTTCTTC
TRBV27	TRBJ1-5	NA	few	CASSFRGVNQPQHF	TGTGCCAGCAGTTTCCGAGGGGTGAATCAGCCCCAGCATTTT
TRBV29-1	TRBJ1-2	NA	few	CSVDEGIYGYTF	TGCAGCGTTGATGAAGGGATCTATGGCTACACCTTC
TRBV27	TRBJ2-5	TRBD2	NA	CASSLRVGGPQPQYF	TGTGCCAGCAGTTTACGGGTGGGAGGGCCGCAGCCCCAGTACTTC
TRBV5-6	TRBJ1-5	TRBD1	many	CASSFGTGGNQPQHF	TGTGCCAGCAGTTTCGGGACAGGCGGCAATCAGCCCCAGCATTTT
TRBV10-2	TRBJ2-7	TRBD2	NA	CASLGLAGATSYEQYF	TGCGCCAGCTTAGGACTAGCGGGAGCGACCTCCTACGAGCAGTACTTC
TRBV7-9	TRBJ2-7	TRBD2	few	CASSLAGGIEQYF	TGTGCCAGCAGCCTAGCGGGAGGTATTGAGCAGTACTTC
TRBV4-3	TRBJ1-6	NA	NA	CASSQARGRGGSPLHF	TGCGCCAGCAGCCAAGCAAGGGGCAGGGGAGGTTCACCCCTCCACTTT
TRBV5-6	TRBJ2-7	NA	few	CASSLTGTLYEQYF	TGTGCCAGCAGCTTAACCGGGACACTCTACGAGCAGTACTTC
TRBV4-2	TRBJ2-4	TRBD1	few	CASSVISGTATSKNIQYF	TGTGCCAGCAGCGTAATTTCCGGGACAGCTACCTCCAAAAACATTCAGTACTTC
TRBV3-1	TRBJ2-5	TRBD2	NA	CASLGLGISQYF	TGTGCCAGCCTCGGACTAGGAATATCCCAGTACTTC
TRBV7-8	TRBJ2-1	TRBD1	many	CASTETGNNEQFF	TGTGCCAGTACAGAGACAGGGAACAATGAGCAGTTCTTC
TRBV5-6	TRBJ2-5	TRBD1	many	CASSSGQGTGETQYF	TGTGCCAGCAGCTCGGGACAGGGCACGGGAGAGACCCAGTACTTC
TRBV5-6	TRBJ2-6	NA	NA	CASSLARGGANVLAF	TGTGCCAGCAGCTTGGCCCGGGGTGGGGCCAACGTCCTGGCTTTC
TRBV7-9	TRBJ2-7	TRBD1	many	CASSTGTGVYEQYF	TGTGCCAGCAGCACCGGGACAGGAGTCTACGAGCAGTACTTC
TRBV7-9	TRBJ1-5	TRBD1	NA	CASSPGGTGYNQPQHF	TGTGCCAGCAGCCCGGGGGGGACAGGTTACAATCAGCCCCAGCATTTT
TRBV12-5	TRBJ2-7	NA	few	CASASGPTYEQYF	TGTGCTAGTGCCTCTGGGCCGACCTACGAGCAGTACTTC
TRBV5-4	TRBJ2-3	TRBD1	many	CASSFTTGADTQYF	TGTGCCAGCAGCTTTACAACAGGGGCAGATACGCAGTATTTT
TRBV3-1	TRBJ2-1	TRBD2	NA	CASSRGTSGSVYEQFF	TGTGCCAGCAGCCGCGGGACTAGCGGGAGTGTATATGAGCAGTTCTTC
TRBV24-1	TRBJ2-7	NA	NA	CATSDLSKGHYEQYF	TGTGCCACCAGTGATTTATCAAAGGGCCACTACGAGCAGTACTTC